Listed below are T cell receptor beta chains from one sample, sequenced in a study of OX40 agonist ivuxolimab in advanced cancers. Profiled with immunoSEQ multiplex PCR; TCRdb holds only in-frame clones, not every one. The table has around 37,000 clones, 81% seen once. Sequencing used CD4+ or CD8+ T cells sorted from blood, obtained in a trial of the OX40 agonist ivuxolimab. Receptors originate from an adult with an advanced solid tumor such as melanoma, head and neck, liver or kidney cancer. CDR3s leave out the opening cysteine and the closing phenylalanine or tryptophan.

V gene: TRBV7-9; CDR3 protein: ASSSGAGGGYEQF
V gene: TRBV9; CDR3 protein: ASSFRQADYEQY
V gene: TRBV6-1; CDR3 protein: ASSVRQGARIDTQY
V gene: TRBV29-1; CDR3 protein: SAESFPSGPQH
V gene: TRBV11-3; CDR3 protein: ASSASGTSGTEQF
V gene: TRBV7-2; CDR3 protein: ASSAGSVGEKLF
V gene: TRBV19; CDR3 protein: ASSIGRVSPLH
V gene: TRBV6-1; CDR3 protein: ASSEEGRAGGNTIY
V gene: TRBV11-2; CDR3 protein: ASSQGRGEKLF
V gene: TRBV11-1; CDR3 protein: ASSWGTGASTDTQY